A selection of T cell receptor beta chains follows, all from one sample in a study of T cells after yellow fever vaccination. TCRdb ran MiXCR on the 5' RACE reads and lists one entry per CDR3 protein. The sample consists of a few hundred thousand distinct CDR3 sequences, about 3.5% of them appearing once. The sample consisted of PBMCs, taken on the day of the yellow fever booster vaccination. Receptors originate from a man between 18 and 35 years old who received the YFV17D yellow fever vaccine. CDR3s include the opening cysteine and the closing phenylalanine or tryptophan. D genes are given only for firm matches. Only some rows state a clone size, as once, few, many or a class for expanded clones.

TGTGCCAGCAGCCGAACAGGGGGCGATGAAAAACTGTTTTTT	CASSRTGGDEKLFF	TRBD1	TRBV5-6	many	TRBJ1-4
TGCGCCAGCAGCTTGGCCGGGGAAGGAGGGCAGCCCCAGCATTTT	CASSLAGEGGQPQHF	NA	TRBV5-1	many	TRBJ1-5
TGCAGCGCCCCCGCCGGTAGGGACCCGAACACTGAAGCTTTCTTT	CSAPAGRDPNTEAFF	NA	TRBV29-1	NA	TRBJ1-1
TGCGCCAGCAGCAAGGGACTGCAGACTAGCACAGATACGCAGTATTTT	CASSKGLQTSTDTQYF	NA	TRBV5-1	many	TRBJ2-3
TGCAGTGCTAGAGATGGTCCCACCGGGGAGCTGTTTTTT	CSARDGPTGELFF	NA	TRBV20-1	many	TRBJ2-2
TGTGCCAGCAGGACAGGGTGGATCACTGAAGCTTTCTTT	CASRTGWITEAFF	TRBD1	TRBV7-2	many	TRBJ1-1
TGTGCCAGCGACTCTGGTTTCAGGGGACATCAGCCCCAGCATTTT	CASDSGFRGHQPQHF	NA	TRBV6-2/TRBV6-3	few	TRBJ1-5
TGTGCCAGCAGGGAAGTTGTCGGGGGCTACACCTTC	CASREVVGGYTF	NA	TRBV7-2	few	TRBJ1-2
TGTGCCAGCAGTGTGCGCGTTTCAGAGACCCAGTACTTC	CASSVRVSETQYF	NA	TRBV12-3/TRBV12-4	once	TRBJ2-5
TGTGCCAGCAGCCCCGCACGGACGACCAACTATGGCTACACCTTC	CASSPARTTNYGYTF	NA	TRBV7-2	few	TRBJ1-2
TGTGCCAGCAGTTACAGGAGCGGGGAGCTGTTTTTT	CASSYRSGELFF	NA	TRBV6-6	NA	TRBJ2-2
TGTGCCAGCAGTTCTCAGGGGGCTTTTGCCGAGCAGTACTTC	CASSSQGAFAEQYF	TRBD1	TRBV27	many	TRBJ2-7
TGCAGTGCTAGAGATCCTGGCAGGTTTTTGGAGACCCAGTACTTC	CSARDPGRFLETQYF	NA	TRBV20-1	few	TRBJ2-5
TGCAGCGTTGCTGACAGGGGGGACACTGAAGCTTTCTTT	CSVADRGDTEAFF	TRBD1	TRBV29-1	NA	TRBJ1-1
TGTGCCATCAGTGAGGGAACAGGGGTGGGTGAAAAACTGTTTTTT	CAISEGTGVGEKLFF	TRBD1	TRBV10-3	many	TRBJ1-4
TGCAGCGTTGATCTTGTTGCTAGCGGGGCTCTCTGGGATACGCAGTATTTT	CSVDLVASGALWDTQYF	TRBD2	TRBV29-1	many	TRBJ2-3
TGCAGCGTGCTGGGTCACAGGGGGGACTACAATGAGCAGTTCTTC	CSVLGHRGDYNEQFF	TRBD1	TRBV29-1	many	TRBJ2-1
TGTGCCAGCAGCCAAGATCAAGGGACCCAGTACTTC	CASSQDQGTQYF	NA	TRBV4-2	many	TRBJ2-5
TGTGCTAGTGGTTTGCAGATGAATGAGCAGTTCTTC	CASGLQMNEQFF	NA	TRBV12-5	NA	TRBJ2-1
TGCAGCGTTCAGACCTCGGGGGCCCACAATGAGCAGTTCTTC	CSVQTSGAHNEQFF	NA	TRBV29-1	few	TRBJ2-1
TGTGCCAGCAGCCCGGGCAACTTTAATTCACCCCTCCACTTT	CASSPGNFNSPLHF	NA	TRBV7-6	many	TRBJ1-6
TGCGCCAGCAGCATACAGGGGGCGTCGGGAGCTTTCTTT	CASSIQGASGAFF	TRBD1	TRBV5-1	many	TRBJ1-1
TGTGCCAGCAGCTCCCGGCAGGGGGGCCAGGGGATCGCCTTC	CASSSRQGGQGIAF	TRBD1	TRBV7-2	many	TRBJ1-2
TGTGCCAGCAGTGAGACTAGCGGGGGCACAGATACGCAGTATTTT	CASSETSGGTDTQYF	TRBD2	TRBV6-4	medium-sized	TRBJ2-3
TGTGCCAGCAGCCAAGATGTTTCTAGCGGGGTCACAGATACGCAGTATTTT	CASSQDVSSGVTDTQYF	TRBD2	TRBV3-1	NA	TRBJ2-3
TGCGCCAGCAGCTACCCCAGGGAAACGGAAGGCTACACCTTC	CASSYPRETEGYTF	NA	TRBV5-1	many	TRBJ1-2
TGTGCCAGCAGCCTTTCCGAAAACATTCAGTACTTC	CASSLSENIQYF	NA	TRBV7-9	few	TRBJ2-4
TGCAGTGCCCTCGGGGACAAAGAGACCCAGTACTTC	CSALGDKETQYF	NA	TRBV20-1	NA	TRBJ2-5
TGTGCCAGCAGCTTAGCAGCGGGGGGGACCTACGACGAGCAGTACTTC	CASSLAAGGTYDEQYF	TRBD2	TRBV7-6	many	TRBJ2-7
TGTGCCAGCAGCGTAGGGACTAACTCTTACAATGAGCAGTTCTTC	CASSVGTNSYNEQFF	NA	TRBV9	many	TRBJ2-1
TGTGCCATCAGTAGAAGTCAGGGGGCAGACACTGAAGCTTTCTTT	CAISRSQGADTEAFF	TRBD1	TRBV10-3	many	TRBJ1-1
TGTGCCAGCAGTCAGAGCGGGGGGCTCCAAGAGACCCAGTACTTC	CASSQSGGLQETQYF	TRBD2	TRBV6-5	few	TRBJ2-5
TGTGCCAGCAGCTTAGCCACCACGCAGTATTTT	CASSLATTQYF	NA	TRBV11-2	many	TRBJ2-3